This is a list of T cell receptor beta chains from one sample in a study of T cells in Graves' hyperthyroidism and ophthalmopathy. TCRdb processed the multiplex PCR reads anew with MiXCR; each CDR3 protein has one entry. There are fewer than 900,000 distinct CDR3 sequences in the sample; roughly 15% occur only once, and around 8% lies in the top ten. The sequenced material came from blood. The receptors were gathered from a man younger than 35 with Graves' hyperthyroidism. The CDR3 runs from the conserved cysteine through the conserved F or W. The D gene is left open where the match is weak. Rows may omit the clone size; those that give it use once, few, many or a size class.

cdr3_nt | cdr3_aa | d_call | clone_size | j_call | v_call
TGTGCCAGCAGCACCCACACGGGGAGCACTGAAGCTTTCTTT | CASSTHTGSTEAFF | - | many | TRBJ1-1 | TRBV7-2
TGTGCCAGCTCACCACCGCAGGGACGGAATGAGCAGTTCTTC | CASSPPQGRNEQFF | - | - | TRBJ2-1 | TRBV18
TGTGCCAGCAGCTCCCTCAGGGGGCGGGAGACCCAGTACTTC | CASSSLRGRETQYF | TRBD1 | few | TRBJ2-5 | TRBV11-2
TGCGCCAGCAGTGTGGGGGAGGGAAACATTCAGTACTTC | CASSVGEGNIQYF | TRBD2 | - | TRBJ2-4 | TRBV10-2
TGCGCCAGCAGCTTTGGGACAGGGAAGCAGTTCTTC | CASSFGTGKQFF | TRBD1 | few | TRBJ2-1 | TRBV5-1
TGTGCCAGCAGTGGCGACGGGCGGCAGACCCAGTACTTC | CASSGDGRQTQYF | - | - | TRBJ2-5 | TRBV12-3/TRBV12-4
TGTGCCTGGAGAGCAGGAGGGTTGGGCACTGAAGCTTTCTTT | CAWRAGGLGTEAFF | - | few | TRBJ1-1 | TRBV30
TGTGCCTGGAGTGTCACAGGGGGAGTCCCCGAGCAGTACTTC | CAWSVTGGVPEQYF | TRBD1 | many | TRBJ2-7 | TRBV30
TGCAGCGTTGAGGGACAGGGATTGGAAGAGACCCAGTACTTC | CSVEGQGLEETQYF | TRBD1 | few | TRBJ2-5 | TRBV29-1
TGTGCCAGCAGCCAACGGAACGACAGGGGAACCGCGGACACCGGGGAGCTGTTTTTT | CASSQRNDRGTADTGELFF | TRBD1 | few | TRBJ2-2 | TRBV14
TGTGCCAGCAGCGAGACTAGCGACCCTAGCACAGATACGCAGTATTTT | CASSETSDPSTDTQYF | TRBD2 | many | TRBJ2-3 | TRBV9
TGTGCCAGCAACCCCCCCCCGGGCCACTCTGGGGCCAACGTCCTGACTTTC | CASNPPPGHSGANVLTF | - | few | TRBJ2-6 | TRBV12-3/TRBV12-4
TGTGCCAGCCGCGGGAGCGGGCAGACCCAGTACTTC | CASRGSGQTQYF | TRBD2 | many | TRBJ2-5 | TRBV2
TGTGCCAGCAGCTTCGGTCAGGGGGACCAAGAGACCCAGTACTTC | CASSFGQGDQETQYF | TRBD1 | many | TRBJ2-5 | TRBV11-3
TGTGCCAGCAGCCCGGGGTTGGGCAAAAACATTCAGTACTTC | CASSPGLGKNIQYF | - | many | TRBJ2-4 | TRBV2
TGTGCCAGCAGTGAAGCAGGACAAGAGACCCAGTACTTC | CASSEAGQETQYF | - | many | TRBJ2-5 | TRBV6-1
TGTGCCAGCAGCCTACGGACTAGCGAGATCACGGCCTACGAGCAGTACTTC | CASSLRTSEITAYEQYF | TRBD2 | - | TRBJ2-7 | TRBV5-6
TGTGCCAGCAGCTTAGAGGGGACTAGCGGTGAGCAGTTCTTC | CASSLEGTSGEQFF | TRBD2 | - | TRBJ2-1 | TRBV5-8
TGTGCCTGTTTACGGCGGGAGGATTTGGGTGATGAGCAGTTCTTC | CACLRREDLGDEQFF | TRBD2 | - | TRBJ2-1 | TRBV30
TGCGCCAGCAGCCAAGCTCTAGCGGGAAACAATGAGCAGTTCTTC | CASSQALAGNNEQFF | TRBD2 | few | TRBJ2-1 | TRBV4-1
TGTGCCAGCAGCTCAAGGTCCGAGCAGTACTTC | CASSSRSEQYF | - | many | TRBJ2-7 | TRBV11-1
TGCAGTGCTAGACCTCTAGCGGGTCCCACGGATACGCAGTATTTT | CSARPLAGPTDTQYF | TRBD2 | many | TRBJ2-3 | TRBV20-1
TGCGCCAGCAGCTTGGCTCCAACGGGACTAGCGGGACAGGAGCAGTACTTC | CASSLAPTGLAGQEQYF | TRBD2 | - | TRBJ2-7 | TRBV5-1
TGCAGTGCTGGCTCTTCGGGTCGTGGCTACACCTTC | CSAGSSGRGYTF | - | few | TRBJ1-2 | TRBV20-1
TGTGCCAGCAGCGGGGACAGGGGGGAGCAGTACTTC | CASSGDRGEQYF | TRBD1 | many | TRBJ2-7 | TRBV2
TGTGCCAGCAGCCAAGAGGACAGCGGTACCTATGGCTACACCTTC | CASSQEDSGTYGYTF | - | few | TRBJ1-2 | TRBV3-1
TGTGCCAGCAGCCTCATGTCGGGGCCTGTCACTTTCTTT | CASSLMSGPVTFF | - | - | TRBJ1-1 | TRBV14
TGCAGTGCTAGAGATCGGGTAGATGACGATGAGCAGTACTTC | CSARDRVDDDEQYF | - | few | TRBJ2-7 | TRBV20-1
TGCAGTGCTAGAGATTTAGGCGCTCTTTCCGAGCAGTACTTC | CSARDLGALSEQYF | - | many | TRBJ2-7 | TRBV20-1
TGTGCCAGCAGCCCCCCAGTTAGCGGGAGGGCCGTCAACGAGCAGTACTTC | CASSPPVSGRAVNEQYF | TRBD2 | many | TRBJ2-7 | TRBV12-3/TRBV12-4
TGCAGCGTTCTCGGGACTAGCGGGAGGGCCGCCTACGAGCAGTACTTC | CSVLGTSGRAAYEQYF | TRBD2 | - | TRBJ2-7 | TRBV29-1
TGTGCCTGTAGTATAGGAGCGGGAGTCAACGAGCAGTACTTC | CACSIGAGVNEQYF | TRBD2 | once | TRBJ2-7 | TRBV19
TGCGCCAGCAGCCGAGGACCAGCGAGTAGCGGGAGAACAGATACGCAGTATTTT | CASSRGPASSGRTDTQYF | TRBD2 | - | TRBJ2-3 | TRBV4-1
TGTGCCAGCAGCCTTGGGACTAGCGGATTTTTCTCCTACGAGCAGTACTTC | CASSLGTSGFFSYEQYF | TRBD2 | - | TRBJ2-7 | TRBV11-2
TGCGCCAGCAGCCTAATACAGGGAATGAACACTGAAGCTTTCTTT | CASSLIQGMNTEAFF | - | - | TRBJ1-1 | TRBV5-1
TGTGCCAGCTCACCCTACTCCCCCTCTGGGGGGTACGAGCAGTACTTC | CASSPYSPSGGYEQYF | - | many | TRBJ2-7 | TRBV18
TGTGCCAGCAGTCCCACTAGCGGGAGGGACGCTTCCTACGAGCAGTACTTC | CASSPTSGRDASYEQYF | TRBD2 | - | TRBJ2-7 | TRBV12-3/TRBV12-4
TGTGCCAGCAGCCGCCGTAATCAGTACTTC | CASSRRNQYF | - | few | TRBJ2-7 | TRBV3-1
TGTGCCAGCAGCTTAAATGGCCACGTGAGGCAGACCCAGTACTTC | CASSLNGHVRQTQYF | - | few | TRBJ2-5 | TRBV7-3
TGTGCCAGCAGCCGCCCTCCCCTGGACACCCTAGGCGGCTACACCTTC | CASSRPPLDTLGGYTF | - | few | TRBJ1-2 | TRBV5-4
TGCAGTTCAACCCAGCCCGGCTACGAGCAGTACTTC | CSSTQPGYEQYF | - | - | TRBJ2-7 | TRBV20-1
TGTGCCAGCAGTCCGAGCGGGGGACTGGGCACTGAAGCTTTCTTT | CASSPSGGLGTEAFF | - | many | TRBJ1-1 | TRBV28
TGCGCCAGCAGCCCCGACACGGGGCAGCCCCAGCATTTT | CASSPDTGQPQHF | - | - | TRBJ1-5 | TRBV4-1
TGTGCCAGCAGCCCCCCAGGACTAGCACGAGAGCAGTACTTC | CASSPPGLAREQYF | TRBD2 | - | TRBJ2-7 | TRBV9
TGCGCCAGCAGCCAAGGAGCTACCTACGAGCAGTACTTC | CASSQGATYEQYF | - | many | TRBJ2-7 | TRBV4-1
TGCAGTGCTAGAGATGAGAGACTCACAGATACGCAGTATTTT | CSARDERLTDTQYF | - | few | TRBJ2-3 | TRBV20-1